This TCR beta chain emerged from a study of blood T cell repertoires in COVID-19. In the study overall: Samples representing acute and convalescent COVID-19 were sourced from the United States, Italy and Spain. The analysed material was cDNA or gDNA that came from T cells, B-cell-depleted T cells, or PBMCs.

Trimming cost V 0 bases and J 9 bases, with 12 bases left between them. Germline CDR1 is LGHNA and CDR2 is YNFKEQ. The CDR3 covers 15 residues. Original methodology: Using reference gene primer amplification, nucleated cell counts were estimated. TCRdb keeps only in-frame clones here, not all; method: immunoSEQ multiplex PCR. The V and J calls and clone size are taken from that table; D and trimming were inferred from the DNA. The sample has around 130,000 clones; about nine tenths are singletons. The gene calls are TRBV4-2 and TRBJ1-6; D is perhaps TRBD1 (5 bases). This receptor was obtained from a man aged 35-49 years with acute or convalescent COVID-19. The material sequenced was peripheral blood. The DNA for the CDR3 is TGTGCCAGCAGCCAAGAAGGGGCTAGGGGTTCACCCCTCCACTTT. This sequence encodes CASSQEGARGSPLHF.